This is a list of T cell receptor beta chains from one sample in a study of graft-versus-host responses after intestinal transplantation. Assay used: immunoSEQ multiplex PCR; TCRdb lists only in-frame clones, some missing. The data contain 13,000 to 15,000 clones, 38% of them singletons. The sample was alloreactive CD4+ T cells from a mixed lymphocyte reaction culture, taken before intestinal transplant. The origin of the receptors is a human patient who received an intestinal transplant. The conserved cysteine and the conserved F or W are not part of the CDR3 here. D genes are given only for firm matches. A clone size is listed for some rows: how often the clone was seen (once, few, many), or a class if it is expanded.

clone_size,v_call,d_call,cdr3_aa
few,TRBV4-3,.,ASSQGWRDYGYT
.,TRBV29-1,TRBD1,SVPAGWDRGTDTQY
few,TRBV9,.,ASSVDPSGGYT
few,TRBV6-6,.,ASSYGTGREAF
.,TRBV29-1,TRBD2,SVEISGGATGELF
.,TRBV6-4,.,ASSDPPWGLVRNEQF
.,TRBV7-2,TRBD2,ASSLAPLAGGPETQY
once,TRBV30,.,AWSEYTGNPYGYT
.,TRBV5-1,TRBD1,ASSPLTGGFYEQY
.,TRBV4-3,.,ASSQDLPSYNEQF
.,TRBV6-5,TRBD1,ASRSTGQMNTEAF
.,TRBV6-5,TRBD1,ASSYVGTADYEQY
few,TRBV1,.,TSSPSRTTDTQY
few,TRBV18,.,ASSPPGRENTEAF
.,TRBV5-1,TRBD1,ASSLDGQGAFGYT
.,TRBV7-2,.,ASSLVSATNTEAF
.,TRBV11-2,TRBD2,ASSHPSGGRYEQY
.,TRBV18,.,ASSPGLMDSNQPQH
.,TRBV5-1,TRBD1,ASSLTGQGYGYT
.,TRBV10-2,TRBD2,ASRLAAGGGDTQY
.,TRBV5-6,.,ASRGGTNYGYT
.,TRBV5-5,.,ASSVVGHSNQPQH
medium-sized,TRBV6-6,TRBD1,ASSYPNRDSRNEQF
.,TRBV10-3,.,AIETQRGGDTQY
.,TRBV29-1,TRBD1,STCDRGRNQPQH
.,TRBV13,.,ASSLGHSYEQY
few,TRBV10-3,TRBD1,AISLDRGFSGANVLT
.,TRBV30,TRBD1,AWSVPGGAWNIQY
few,TRBV29-1,.,SVVMNTEAF
few,TRBV19,.,ASHRAGMQNEKLF
.,TRBV6-5,.,ASSYNRVAYEQY